The next 28 T cell receptor beta chains were all read from a single sample in a study of T-cell memory formation after mild COVID-19. TCRdb reprocessed the 5' RACE reads with MiXCR, giving one entry per CDR3 protein. This table has nearly 350,000 distinct CDR3 sequences, 10% to 15% appearing once. The specimen was PBMCs or a T cell subset sorted from them (not recorded which). The receptors shown here come from a man aged 18-30 years who had mild COVID-19 (a few samples of this study predate the infection). Cell type and time point are not known.

The chain is built from TRBV6-6 and TRBJ2-7; 10 bases are shared with TRBD2. This CDR3 comprises 16 residues. Per germline, CDR1 MNHNY and CDR2 SVGAGI (reference sequence). V dropped 1 base and J dropped 2; count of bases not matched to a gene: 5. Here the CDR3 reads CASSYFGTSDTYEQYF. DNA of the CDR3: TGTGCCAGCAGTTACTTTGGGACTAGCGATACCTACGAGCAGTACTTC.

CDR3 sequence (DNA): TGCGCCAGCAGCCAAGGGAATGTTCGGCTGGGCGGCGAGACCCAGTACTTC. Translation: CASSQGNVRLGGETQYF. V is TRBV4-1 and J is TRBJ2-5; D not resolved. Deletions cut 1 base from V and 5 bases from J, with 20 bases between. Germline V lookup: CDR1 MGHRA, CDR2 YSYEKL. This CDR3 is 17 amino acids long.

There are a few counts of this clonotype. CDR3 coding DNA: TGCGCCAGCAGCTTGGCTAGCTGGAGCGTCGGAGAGACCCAGTACTTC. It translates to CASSLASWSVGETQYF. The chain links TRBV5-1 to TRBJ2-5; perhaps TRBD2 as D (5 bases). Germline loops: CDR1 SGHRS, CDR2 YFSETQ. The ends were cut back, 0 bases at V and 4 bases at J, with 16 bases in the middle. This CDR3 has 16 residues.

This clonotype appeared a few times. The chain combines TRBV9 with TRBJ2-7; D remains ambiguous. The CDR3 contains 13 residues. Trimming shortened V by 4 bases and J by 5 bases, and 13 bases separated the two germline ends. Germline-derived CDR1 and CDR2 are SGDLS and YYNGEE. CDR3 DNA: TGTGCCAGCAGCCTAGAGCACGGCGACGAGCAGTACTTC. This sequence encodes CASSLEHGDEQYF.

This chain links TRBV3-1 with TRBJ2-7; the match to TRBD1 covers 9 bases. The length of the CDR3 is 16 residues. J lost 6 bases, V lost 2 bases, and 11 bases had no gene match. CDR1 and CDR2 from the germline V gene are LGHDT and YNNKEL (reference sequence). CDR3 region: CASSQNPPGTGSEQYF. CDR3 bases: TGTGCCAGCAGCCAAAATCCACCCGGGACAGGGAGCGAGCAGTACTTC.

This clonotype has only a few counts. This chain connects TRBV24-1 to TRBJ2-1, with TRBD2 matching 11 bases. The ends lost 9 bases at V and 1 base at J; junction bases unmatched: 7. Germline-derived CDR1 and CDR2 are KGHDR and SFDVKD. The CDR3 contains 16 residues. In DNA, the CDR3 is TGTGCCACCGCCGAAAGACTAGCGGGGTCCTACAATGAGCAGTTCTTC. Its translation is CATAERLAGSYNEQFF.

V and J are TRBV5-1 and TRBJ1-1, with a tentative D call TRBD1 (5 bases). This CDR3 has 15 residues. Germline CDR1 and CDR2: SGHRS and YFSETQ. Trimming pared 3 bases from V and 1 base from J, leaving 13 bases between. CDR3 amino acids: CASSSTPGTNTEAFF. The CDR3 DNA reads as TGCGCCAGCAGCTCAACTCCCGGGACGAACACTGAAGCTTTCTTT.

The chain joins TRBV27 to TRBJ2-7; 11 bases align to TRBD2. Germline loops: CDR1 MNHEY, CDR2 SMNVEV (reference sequence). Trimming cost V 4 bases and J 3 bases; bases outside gene matches: 2. CDR3 length equals 14 residues. The CDR3 loop is CASSYGLAGYEQYF. The CDR3 region has the DNA TGTGCCAGCAGTTACGGACTAGCGGGCTACGAGCAGTACTTC.

This clonotype came up a few times. V is TRBV7-2 and J is TRBJ2-2; D is unresolved. Germline assignment: CDR1 SGHTA and CDR2 FQGNSA. The CDR3 is 12 amino acids. Between the trimmed V and J ends, which lost 3 bases and 8 bases, there was a span of 7 bases. CDR3 bases: TGTGCCAGCAGCTTGCCCTCGGGGGAGCTGTTTTTT. As protein: CASSLPSGELFF.

This clonotype appeared a few times. This chain links TRBV7-2 with TRBJ2-3; maybe TRBD2 (6 bases). This CDR3 region has 15 residues. Trimming removed 2 bases at V and 2 bases at J, with 11 bases between. The germline V gene has CDR1 SGHTA and CDR2 FQGNSA. CDR3 nucleotide sequence: TGTGCCAGCAGCTTATTCGGGGGAACCACAGATACGCAGTATTTT. Translated, it gives CASSLFGGTTDTQYF.

The V call is TRBV18, the J call TRBJ2-7, with 7 positions matching TRBD1. The V gene's germline CDR1 is KGHSH and CDR2 LQKENI. The CDR3 runs to 12 residues. Trimming took 6 bases from V and 6 from J; bases not matched to a gene: 5. DNA of the CDR3: TGTGCCAGCTCGCTAGACAGGGTCGAGCAGTACGTC. This translates into CASSLDRVEQYV.

The chain couples TRBV6-6 to TRBJ2-3; D is unclear. Germline values: CDR1 MNHNY, CDR2 SVGAGI (reference sequence). The CDR3 sequence is 14 residues long. The germline V and J ends were trimmed by 6 bases and 6 bases, with 16 bases remaining between them. CDR3 protein: CASRAGRLPDTQYF. DNA for the CDR3: TGTGCCAGCAGAGCCGGGCGGTTACCCGATACGCAGTATTTT.

The chain recombines TRBV7-2 with TRBJ1-6; D gene unclear. Trimming pared 5 bases from V and 8 bases from J, leaving 16 bases between. This CDR3 spans 15 amino acids. Per the germline V gene, CDR1 is SGHTA and CDR2 is FQGNSA. The CDR3 region has the DNA TGTGCCAGCAGCCAGCACGCCGGGATGGATTCACCCCTCCACTTT. Translation: CASSQHAGMDSPLHF.

The V and J genes are TRBV5-1 and TRBJ1-2; D is undetermined. The ends were cut back, 4 bases at V and 3 bases at J, with 16 bases in the middle. From germline, CDR1 is SGHRS and CDR2 YFSETQ. The CDR3 is 15 amino acids. Here the CDR3 reads CASSVGFQRDYGYTF. In nucleotides, the CDR3 is TGCGCCAGCAGCGTGGGGTTCCAGCGAGACTATGGCTACACCTTC.

The chain is built from TRBV4-2 and TRBJ2-3; possibly TRBD1 or TRBD2 for D (5 bases each). Between the trimmed V and J ends, which lost 0 bases and 2 bases, there was a span of 12 bases. CDR1 is LGHNA, CDR2 YNFKEQ, per germline. The CDR3 totals 16 residues. CDR3 sequence reads: CASSQDAGTTTDTQYF. The CDR3 coding sequence is TGTGCCAGCAGCCAAGACGCCGGGACGACCACAGATACGCAGTATTTT.

This clonotype was picked up a small number of times. The V and J genes are TRBV5-4 and TRBJ1-2, with TRBD1 matching over 8 bases. The CDR3 spans 14 residues. Germline CDR1 is SGHNT and CDR2 is YYREEE (reference sequence). Trimming removed 4 bases from V and 6 bases from J; junction bases left unmatched: 8. In nucleotides, the CDR3 is TGTGCCAGCAGCCACCGGGACAGGATCCATGGCTACACCTTC. Translating gives CASSHRDRIHGYTF.

This chain links TRBV7-2 with TRBJ1-1; D is undetermined. CDR1 and CDR2 (germline): SGHTA, FQGNSA. This CDR3 has 14 amino acids. The V end was cut by 2 bases, the J end by 0 bases, with 7 bases between. For the CDR3, the DNA is TGTGCCAGCAGCTTAAGGACGCTGAACACTGAAGCTTTCTTT. It encodes CASSLRTLNTEAFF.

At least ten counts were recorded for this clonotype. V usage is TRBV20-1 and J usage is TRBJ1-1, with D uncertain. The CDR3 has 13 residues. V lost 1 base to trimming and J lost 0 bases, with 6 bases between them. CDR1 and CDR2 (germline): DFQATT, SNEGSKA (reference sequence). The CDR3 here is CSARGGLNTEAFF. Here the CDR3 DNA reads TGCAGTGCTAGAGGGGGATTGAACACTGAAGCTTTCTTT.

This chain links TRBV27 with TRBJ2-1; the D gene is possibly TRBD1 (6 bases). The V gene lost 4 bases and the J gene lost 8 bases, with 24 bases spanning the gap. CDR3 size: 17 residues. Germline V gives CDR1 MNHEY, CDR2 SMNVEV (reference sequence). CDR3 DNA: TGTGCCAGCAGTTCCCACGGGGTCGGCAGGGGTCTGGATGAGCAGTTCTTC. This gives the protein CASSSHGVGRGLDEQFF.

This clonotype was counted between two and nine times. V gene TRBV10-3 combines with J gene TRBJ2-7; 12 positions agree with TRBD2. Germline loops: CDR1 ENHRY, CDR2 SYGVKD. This CDR3 is built from 15 residues. With V trimmed by 3 bases and J by 3 bases, 3 bases remained unmatched. CDR3 in amino acids: CAISDRGLAGYEQYF. CDR3 sequence (DNA): TGTGCCATCAGTGACCGGGGACTAGCGGGCTACGAGCAGTACTTC.

The gene calls are TRBV5-5 and TRBJ1-3, with 7 bases matching TRBD1. The CDR3 is 18 amino acids. Germline trimming cut 4 bases from V and 4 bases from J; bases unmatched to any gene: 17. Germline CDR1 and CDR2: SGHKS and YYEKEE (reference sequence). The CDR3 region is CASSRRPQDRKVGNTIYF. CDR3 nucleotides: TGTGCCAGCAGCAGAAGACCACAGGACAGGAAAGTCGGAAACACCATATATTTT.

This chain connects TRBV27 to TRBJ1-1, with 7 nucleotides matching TRBD1. Germline values: CDR1 MNHEY, CDR2 SMNVEV (reference sequence). CDR3 length: 14 amino acids. With V trimmed by 10 bases and J by 5 bases, 13 bases remained unmatched. DNA of the CDR3: TGTGCCACCCTCCAGGTAGGGGGCAGGACTGAAGCTTTCTTT. As protein: CATLQVGGRTEAFF.

In its sample, this clonotype was seen many times. V gene TRBV6-5 combines with J gene TRBJ2-1; 10 nucleotides line up with TRBD1. The V segment lost 6 bases and the J segment 4 bases; nucleotides outside the gene matches: 9. Germline CDR1 MNHEY, CDR2 SVGAGI. The CDR3 totals 16 residues. Here the CDR3 reads CASRPGTGAFYNEQFF. Written as DNA, the CDR3 is TGTGCCAGCAGACCCGGGACAGGGGCATTTTACAATGAGCAGTTCTTC.

The J gene is TRBJ2-3, the V gene TRBV5-1, with TRBD2 identical over 8 bases. This CDR3 has 17 amino acids. Germline V gene sequence: CDR1 SGHRS, CDR2 YFSETQ. Unmatched junction bases numbered 13, after V lost 3 bases and J lost 4 bases. CDR3 amino acids: CASSSSGGAFEPDTQYF. CDR3 sequence (DNA): TGCGCCAGCAGCTCATCCGGGGGGGCTTTCGAGCCAGATACGCAGTATTTT.

This clonotype was observed a few times. This chain connects TRBV12-3 or TRBV12-4 to TRBJ2-5, with TRBD2 as a possible D gene (7 bases). Trimming stripped 3 bases from V and 1 base from J, with 18 bases between. This CDR3 region has 17 residues. CDR3: CASSFWAEGGPQETQYF. The CDR3 DNA reads TGTGCCAGCAGTTTCTGGGCGGAGGGGGGGCCCCAAGAGACCCAGTACTTC.

The chain joins TRBV7-8 to TRBJ1-1; tentative D call: TRBD1 (6 bases). V lost 6 bases and J 5 bases, leaving 13 bases between the germline ends. The germline gives CDR1 SGHVS, CDR2 FQNEAQ. The CDR3 is 13 residues long. The DNA of the CDR3 is TGTGCCAGCAGTACAGGGCTGGGGACTGAAGCTTTCTTT. This codes for CASSTGLGTEAFF.

This clonotype was found many times. V is TRBV29-1 and J is TRBJ2-7; D might be TRBD1 (6 bases). There are 13 residues in the CDR3. The V end lost 2 bases, the J end lost 3 bases, and 11 bases lay between the germline ends. Germline CDR1 SQVTM, CDR2 ANQGSEA. The CDR3 sequence is CSVEKDSNYEQYF. The CDR3 DNA sequence: TGCAGCGTTGAAAAGGACAGCAACTACGAGCAGTACTTC.

This clonotype was detected only a few times. The chain joins TRBV4-1 to TRBJ1-4, with a weak D call TRBD1 (6 bases). V shed 4 bases and J shed 8 bases, with 8 bases lying between them. Looked up from germline, CDR1 is MGHRA and CDR2 is YSYEKL. This CDR3 spans 12 amino acids. CDR3 sequence (DNA): TGCGCCAGCAGCCCTGGACAGGAAAAACTGTTTTTT. This gives the protein CASSPGQEKLFF.